These T cell receptor beta chains were read from a single sample in a study of identifying expanded T cells in peripheral blood. Sequenced by immunoSEQ multiplex PCR; TCRdb stores in-frame clones only, minus some. The data show just under 65,000 clones, with more than 75% seen just once and around 4.3% held by the top ten. The sequencing input was blood. The receptor source for this set is a person aged 18 to 69 in good health. Each CDR3 is given with its conserved first and last residue. The order of the fields is D gene, V gene, J gene, clone size, CDR3 DNA, CDR3 protein. D genes are given only for firm matches. Rows may omit the clone size; those that give it use once, few, many or a size class.

>NA|TRBV5-1|TRBJ2-7|once
TGCGCCAGCAGCTTGCCCGAGGACGAGCAGTACTTC
CASSLPEDEQYF
>NA|TRBV13|TRBJ2-5|few
TGTGCCAGCAGCCAACGGGGCCAGGGAGGCGAGACCCAGTACTTC
CASSQRGQGGETQYF
>TRBD1|TRBV7-2|TRBJ1-6|NA
TGTGCCAGCAGCTTGTCAGGGGACAAAGGGACAGCGAATAATTCACCCCTCCACTTT
CASSLSGDKGTANNSPLHF
>TRBD1|TRBV4-1|TRBJ2-5|NA
TGCGCCAGCAGCCAAGACCGTACAGGGGGCTGGGAGACCCAGTACTTC
CASSQDRTGGWETQYF
>TRBD2|TRBV7-2|TRBJ2-7|NA
TGTGCCAGCAGCATAAGACTAGCGGGAGTCAGGTACGAGCAGTACTTC
CASSIRLAGVRYEQYF
>NA|TRBV7-9|TRBJ2-3|NA
TGTGCCAGCAGCTTAGGGAGGCCCACAGATACGCAGTATTTT
CASSLGRPTDTQYF
>NA|TRBV19|TRBJ1-5|NA
TGTGCCAGTAGCCCGGGTCGGGGCAGCAGCAATCAGCCCCAGCATTTT
CASSPGRGSSNQPQHF
>NA|TRBV7-2|TRBJ1-1|NA
TGTGCCAGCAGCCCGCGAGGGACTGAGTGGGTGTACACTGAAGCTTTCTTT
CASSPRGTEWVYTEAFF
>NA|TRBV7-2|TRBJ2-1|once
TGTGCCAGCAGCTTAGGACGTTGGGATGAGCAGTTCTTC
CASSLGRWDEQFF
>TRBD1|TRBV30|TRBJ2-2|NA
TGTGCCTGGAGTAACCGGGACAGGGGATCCGGGGAGCTGTTTTTT
CAWSNRDRGSGELFF
>NA|TRBV4-1|TRBJ2-5|NA
TGCGCCAGCAGCCGCGGACAGTTCGAGACCCAGTACTTC
CASSRGQFETQYF
>NA|TRBV4-3|TRBJ2-7|NA
TGCGCCAGCAGCCAAGAGGTCAGCTCCTACGAGCAGTACTTC
CASSQEVSSYEQYF
>NA|TRBV14|TRBJ2-5|NA
TGTGCCAGCAGCCACGGAAGGGGGTCTGGTGAGACCCAGTACTTC
CASSHGRGSGETQYF
>NA|TRBV6-1|TRBJ2-7|NA
TGTGCCAGCAGTCCCCTCGATATCTCCTACGAGCAGTACTTC
CASSPLDISYEQYF
>NA|TRBV28|TRBJ1-2|NA
TGTGCCAGCAGTCCTCAGACGAGCGCGGGTTATGGCTACACCTTC
CASSPQTSAGYGYTF
>NA|TRBV5-1|TRBJ2-7|once
TGCGCCAGCGCTCTGAGGGGATTTTACGAGCAGTACTTC
CASALRGFYEQYF
>TRBD1|TRBV29-1|TRBJ2-7|few
TGCAGCGTTGAAAGTGGACAGGGGAGCTCCTACGAGCAGTACTTC
CSVESGQGSSYEQYF
>TRBD1|TRBV27|TRBJ1-4|NA
TGTGCCAGTGCCCCAGGGGGTTGGAATGAAAAACTGTTTTTT
CASAPGGWNEKLFF
>NA|TRBV6-4|TRBJ2-1|NA
TGTGCCAGCAGTGACTCGATTCGGTGGGGGGCCTACAATGAGCAGTTCTTC
CASSDSIRWGAYNEQFF
>NA|TRBV4-1|TRBJ1-1|NA
TGCGCCAGCAGCCAAGCTAGGGGCACTGAAGCTTTCTTT
CASSQARGTEAFF
>TRBD2|TRBV18|TRBJ2-7|once
TGTGCCAGCTCACCACCGACTAGCGGGAGGTCCTACGAGCAGTACTTC
CASSPPTSGRSYEQYF
>TRBD2|TRBV5-1|TRBJ2-2|NA
TGCGCCAGCAGCGATCCGAGCGGGGGGTCCCCCGGGGAGCTGTTTTTT
CASSDPSGGSPGELFF
>NA|TRBV9|TRBJ1-2|NA
TGTGCCAGCAGCGTAGGTCACGGGGGGCAGACCAACTATGGCTACACCTTC
CASSVGHGGQTNYGYTF
>NA|TRBV6-1|TRBJ2-5|NA
TGTGCCAGCAGTGAAGCTAGGGGGACCCAAGAGACCCAGTACTTC
CASSEARGTQETQYF
>TRBD2|TRBV7-3|TRBJ2-3|NA
TGTGCCAGCAGCCAGGGACTAGCCACAGATACGCAGTATTTT
CASSQGLATDTQYF
>NA|TRBV28|TRBJ1-4|NA
TGTGCCAGCAGTCCAATCTCTAATGAAAAACTGTTTTTT
CASSPISNEKLFF
>NA|TRBV9|TRBJ2-1|NA
TGTGCCAGCAGCCGCTTACAGTACAATGAGCAGTTCTTC
CASSRLQYNEQFF
>NA|TRBV27|TRBJ2-1|NA
TGTGCCAGCAGTGACCAGAGTTCCTACAATGAGCAGTTCTTC
CASSDQSSYNEQFF
>NA|TRBV19|TRBJ1-2|NA
TGTGCCAGTAGTATAAGGGACGGGGGCTACACCTTC
CASSIRDGGYTF
>NA|TRBV5-1|TRBJ2-3|NA
TGCGCCAGCAGCTTTCTAGGGATCGGGGCAGATACGCAGTATTTT
CASSFLGIGADTQYF
>NA|TRBV7-3|TRBJ1-1|NA
TGTGCCAGCAGCACCTACGGGGACTTAACTGAAGCTTTCTTT
CASSTYGDLTEAFF
>NA|TRBV27|TRBJ2-5|NA
TGTGCCAGCAGTTACGGCAGGGGAGGGGAGACCCAGTACTTC
CASSYGRGGETQYF
>NA|TRBV11-3|TRBJ1-4|NA
TGTGCCAGCAGCTTAGATTTCAGGGAAAAACTGTTTTTT
CASSLDFREKLFF
>TRBD1|TRBV6-9|TRBJ1-3|few
TGTGCCAGCAGTTATCGGGACAGCCGCTCTGGAAACACCATATATTTT
CASSYRDSRSGNTIYF
>NA|TRBV13|TRBJ2-3|NA
TGTGCCAGCAGCTTTCAGGGTCAATCGCAGTATTTT
CASSFQGQSQYF
>NA|TRBV14|TRBJ1-4|NA
TGTGCCAGCAGCCAATCCGGTTTTTATGAAAAACTGTTTTTT
CASSQSGFYEKLFF
>NA|TRBV18|TRBJ1-3|few
TGTGCCAGCTCAACGGGCGGACAGTACTCGGGAAACACCATATATTTT
CASSTGGQYSGNTIYF